The 17 T cell receptor beta chains below were found in one sample sequenced in a study of cytomegalovirus exposure and HLA in healthy donors. 13 Jbeta primers and 60 Vbeta primers were used for the PCR. Libraries were prepared by immunoSEQ multiplex PCR; TCRdb keeps only in-frame clonotypes and omits some of them. The sample includes about 170,000 clones, roughly 80% of them seen just once. The material sequenced was PBMCs. The source of these receptors is a male donor in good health and CMV-seronegative.

The chain uses TRBV11-2 and TRBJ2-3; D is perhaps TRBD2 (5 bases). This CDR3 is built from 15 residues. V lost 1 base and J lost 5, with 13 bases in between. The germline CDR1 and CDR2 sequences are SGHAT and FQNNGV. The DNA of the CDR3 is TGTGCCAGCAGCTTAGTTCCTGGGGAGATAGATACGCAGTATTTT. Amino acid sequence: CASSLVPGEIDTQYF.

The rearrangement joins TRBV5-1 to TRBJ2-5; 9 positions match TRBD1. V shed 2 bases and J 4 bases; nucleotides not matched to a gene: 3. CDR1 is SGHRS, CDR2 YFSETQ, per germline. The CDR3 totals 14 residues. Here the CDR3 DNA reads TGCGCCAGCAGCTTTCGGACAGGGGCAGAGACCCAGTACTTC. Amino acids: CASSFRTGAETQYF.

The rearrangement joins TRBV10-3 to TRBJ1-2, with a weak D call TRBD1 (5 bases). The V gene lost 10 bases and the J gene lost 6 bases, with 18 bases spanning the gap. There are 13 residues in the CDR3. From germline, CDR1 is ENHRY and CDR2 SYGVKD. The CDR3 nucleotides are TGTGCCAACGCGGGACGGGAAAGGGATGGCTACACCTTC. Protein product: CANAGRERDGYTF.

A single count supports this clone. The chain recombines TRBV7-2 with TRBJ1-2; TRBD1 agrees at 9 bases. After removal of 5 bases from V and 8 bases from J, the junction contained 6 bases not matched to a gene. The germline CDR1 and CDR2 sequences are SGHTA and FQGNSA. The CDR3 is 13 residues long. The CDR3 region has the DNA TGTGCCAGCAGCCGGACAGGGGTGGGAGGCTACACCTTC. Protein sequence: CASSRTGVGGYTF.

The chain uses TRBV7-2 and TRBJ1-6; D ambiguous. Trimming shortened V by 3 bases and J by 6 bases, and 9 bases separated the two germline ends. Germline CDR1 and CDR2: SGHTA and FQGNSA. The CDR3 totals 14 residues. CDR3 sequence: CASSFDTANSPLHF. The CDR3 bases are TGTGCCAGCAGCTTTGACACGGCTAATTCACCCCTCCACTTT.

The V call is TRBV27, the J call TRBJ1-6; 7 bases fit TRBD1. The germline V gene has CDR1 MNHEY and CDR2 SMNVEV (reference sequence). Germline trimming cut 8 bases from V and 9 bases from J; bases unmatched to any gene: 16. CDR3 length equals 16 residues. Here the CDR3 DNA reads TGTGCCAGCGGCCTGAATCCGACAGGGTTTGGTTCACCCCTCCACTTT. This translates into CASGLNPTGFGSPLHF.

This chain uses TRBV27 with TRBJ2-1; 7 positions agree with TRBD1. CDR1 and CDR2 from the germline V gene are MNHEY and SMNVEV (reference sequence). The V gene end was trimmed by 5 bases and the J gene end by 5 bases; junction bases not matched to a gene: 3. This CDR3 is built from 13 residues. Here the CDR3 DNA reads TGTGCCAGCAGTCACGGGACAGACAATGAGCAGTTCTTC. Translated: CASSHGTDNEQFF.

This clone was seen a few times. This chain joins TRBV6-1 and TRBJ2-7; unclear D gene. Trimming shortened V by 4 bases and J by 4 bases, and 11 bases separated the two germline ends. The CDR3 is made up of 13 amino acids. Germline V gives CDR1 MNHNS, CDR2 SASEGT. CDR3 coding DNA: TGTGCCAGCAGTGCACAGCTATATTACGAGCAGTACTTC. It yields the protein CASSAQLYYEQYF.

The DNA of the CDR3 is TGTGCCAGCAGTCTGGAGGGACAGGGGATCTACGAGCAGTACTTC. This gives the protein CASSLEGQGIYEQYF. J is TRBJ2-7 and V is TRBV2, with 10 positions matching TRBD1. Germline values: CDR1 SNHLY, CDR2 FYNNEI. This CDR3 spans 15 amino acids. J lost 3 bases, V lost 5 bases, and 7 bases had no gene match.

With regard to this clone: Different DNA sequences within this sample yield the same CDR3. V and J are TRBV5-4 and TRBJ1-3; TRBD1 might be the D (5 bases). Germline CDR1 reads SGHNT; CDR2 reads YYREEE (reference sequence). Trimming removed 2 bases from V and 0 bases from J, with 9 bases in between. CDR3 length: 15 amino acids. CDR3 in DNA: TGTGCCAGCAGCTTAAATAGGGGCTCTGGAAACACCATATATTTT. Protein product: CASSLNRGSGNTIYF. Complete variable domain (other parts from reference TRBV5-4 and TRBJ1-3): ETGVTQSPTHLIKTRGQQVTLRCSSQSGHNTVSWYQQALGQGPQFIFQYYREEENGRGNFPPRFSGLQFPNYSSELNVNALELDDSALYLCASSLNRGSGNTIYFGEGSWLTVV.

This clone came up a few times. The J gene is TRBJ2-3, the V gene TRBV11-3, with D uncertain. The CDR3 length is 13 residues. The germline CDR1 and CDR2 sequences are SGHNT and YENEEA. Trimming pared 5 bases from V and 2 bases from J, leaving 8 bases between. CDR3 in DNA: TGTGCCAGCAGCCCCCCATCCACAGATACGCAGTATTTT. Protein sequence: CASSPPSTDTQYF.

The chain's CDR3 is CASSYNRGLAYEQYF. The CDR3 bases are TGTGCCAGCAGCTACAACAGGGGGCTGGCCTACGAGCAGTACTTC. The V gene is TRBV11-1, the J gene TRBJ2-7; 9 bases are shared with TRBD1. This CDR3 is 15 amino acids long. Unmatched junction bases numbered 6, after V lost 4 bases and J lost 2 bases. Germline V gene lookup returns CDR1 SGHAT and CDR2 FQDESV (reference sequence). Filled out from reference TRBV11-1 and TRBJ2-7, the complete variable domain reads EAEVAQSPRYKITEKSQAVAFWCDPISGHATLYWYRQILGQGPELLVQFQDESVVDDSQLPKDRFSAERLKGVDSTLKIQPAELGDSAMYLCASSYNRGLAYEQYFGPGTRLTVT.

The chain has TRBV11-1 and TRBJ2-1; TRBD1 is a possible D gene (5 bases). The V gene's germline CDR1 is SGHAT and CDR2 FQDESV (reference sequence). This CDR3 spans 15 amino acids. V lost 1 base, J lost 8 bases, and 15 bases lay in between. CDR3 DNA sequence: TGTGCCAGCAGCTTAGGCCAGGGCAGTTTCTATGAGCAGTTCTTC. Its translation: CASSLGQGSFYEQFF. Supplemented by reference TRBV11-1 and TRBJ2-1, the full variable domain reads EAEVAQSPRYKITEKSQAVAFWCDPISGHATLYWYRQILGQGPELLVQFQDESVVDDSQLPKDRFSAERLKGVDSTLKIQPAELGDSAMYLCASSLGQGSFYEQFFGPGTRLTVL.

This CDR3 is CASSTLTSGTDTQYF. CDR3 DNA: TGTGCCAGCAGTACCCTGACTAGCGGCACAGATACGCAGTATTTT. The chain uses TRBV6-1 and TRBJ2-3, with 8 bases matching TRBD2. The CDR3 consists of 15 residues. Germline V gene data show CDR1 as MNHNS and CDR2 as SASEGT. Trimming cost V 5 bases and J 1 base; bases outside gene matches: 5.

This clone occurred once. The chain links TRBV27 to TRBJ1-5; 8 bases line up with TRBD1. J lost 3 bases, V lost 4 bases, and 5 bases had no gene match. Per germline, CDR1 MNHEY and CDR2 SMNVEV (reference sequence). This CDR3 comprises 15 residues. The CDR3 DNA sequence: TGTGCCAGCAGTTCTGGACAGGGCCTCAATCAGCCCCAGCATTTT. This gives the protein CASSSGQGLNQPQHF.

This chain links TRBV9 with TRBJ1-3; D uncertain. Germline CDR1 is SGDLS and CDR2 is YYNGEE. The CDR3 contains 13 residues. V lost 3 bases to trimming and J lost 4 bases, with 8 bases between them. The CDR3 DNA follows: TGTGCCAGCAGCGCCCCAGCGGGAAACACCATATATTTT. It yields the protein CASSAPAGNTIYF.

The rearrangement links TRBV7-8 to TRBJ1-3, with unresolved D. This CDR3 region has 14 residues. V was cut by 5 bases and J by 4 bases, with 12 bases left in between. Germline V gives CDR1 SGHVS, CDR2 FQNEAQ. The CDR3 region is CASSARSSGNTIYF. The CDR3 bases are TGTGCCAGCAGCGCACGGAGTTCGGGAAACACCATATATTTT.